One and the same sample provided the 16 T cell receptor beta chains below, sequenced in a study of blood T cell repertoires in COVID-19. Produced via immunoSEQ multiplex PCR; TCRdb's table is partial and in-frame only. This sample has more than 80,000 clones; around four fifths occur once, and the top ten carry under 20%. The specimen sequenced was peripheral blood. The receptors shown here come from a human donor in a cohort sampled during active COVID-19.

The V and J genes are TRBV5-1 and TRBJ2-1; weak D call: TRBD1 (6 bases). This CDR3 contains 12 residues. CDR1 is SGHRS and CDR2 is YFSETQ in the germline V gene. V was trimmed by 4 bases and J by 10 bases, leaving 12 bases between them. The CDR3 here is CASSPSRGEQFF. Here the CDR3 DNA reads TGCGCCAGCAGCCCCTCGAGGGGGGAGCAGTTCTTC.

The V call is TRBV24-1, the J call TRBJ2-5; TRBD1 matches 8 bases. Germline V CDR1 and CDR2: KGHDR, SFDVKD. V was pared by 4 bases and J by 5 bases, with 5 bases of the junction left unmatched. The CDR3 totals 14 residues. The CDR3 sequence is CATSDSRQGETQYF. The CDR3 nucleotides are TGTGCCACCAGTGACTCGCGACAGGGGGAGACCCAGTACTTC.

This sequence joins TRBV19 and TRBJ1-2; 8 positions agree with TRBD1. Per the germline V gene, CDR1 is LNHDA and CDR2 is SQIVND (reference sequence). CDR3 size: 15 residues. J gave up 5 bases and V 3 bases, and 8 bases lay outside the gene matches. The CDR3 coding sequence is TGTGCCAGTAGTATGTCGGCAGGGGGCCGATATGGCTACACCTTC. Translating gives CASSMSAGGRYGYTF.

This chain uses TRBV5-1 with TRBJ2-2, with a tentative D call TRBD1 (5 bases). V was clipped by 6 bases and J by 1 base, with 7 bases between them. Germline CDR1 SGHRS, CDR2 YFSETQ. The CDR3 consists of 13 residues. The CDR3 spells CASTTGNTGELFF. The CDR3 DNA reads TGCGCCAGCACAACAGGGAACACCGGGGAGCTGTTTTTT.

The chain employs TRBV6-6 and TRBJ1-4, with 12 bases that match TRBD1. The germline CDR1 and CDR2 sequences are MNHNY and SVGAGI (reference sequence). With V trimmed by 4 bases and J by 8 bases, 2 bases remained unmatched. The CDR3 loop spans 14 amino acids. The CDR3 nucleotides read TGTGCCAGCAGTTGGGACAGGGGGCAGGAAAAACTGTTTTTT. This translates into CASSWDRGQEKLFF.

The J gene is TRBJ2-7, the V gene TRBV5-8, with 7 bases identical to TRBD2. V was clipped by 0 bases and J by 6 bases; unmatched bases: 3. The CDR3 has 13 amino acids. Germline loops: CDR1 SGHTS, CDR2 YDEGEE. The chain's CDR3 is CASSLAREGEQYF. CDR3 DNA sequence: TGTGCCAGCAGCTTGGCCAGGGAGGGCGAGCAGTACTTC.

V and J are TRBV5-6 and TRBJ1-2, with TRBD1 matching over 7 bases. Germline V lookup: CDR1 SGHDT, CDR2 YYEEEE. The CDR3 length is 15 residues. Trimming cost V 4 bases and J 4 bases; bases outside gene matches: 10. CDR3 amino acids: CASSPRDSILYGYTF. In DNA form, the CDR3 reads TGTGCCAGCAGCCCTCGGGACAGTATCCTCTATGGCTACACCTTC.

V and J are TRBV5-1 and TRBJ1-2; 8 bases match TRBD1. This CDR3 region has 14 residues. Germline CDR1 is SGHRS and CDR2 is YFSETQ. Trimming at V came to 2 bases and at J to 7 bases, leaving 7 bases not matched to a gene. The CDR3 DNA reads TGCGCCAGCAGCTTAACAGCAGGGGGCAGTGGCTACACCTTC. Its translation is CASSLTAGGSGYTF.

The rearrangement joins TRBV6-5 to TRBJ1-4, with a weak D call TRBD1 (5 bases). The CDR3 spans 14 residues. Per the germline V gene, CDR1 is MNHEY and CDR2 is SVGAGI. V was pared by 5 bases and J by 10 bases, with 17 bases between. The CDR3 sequence is CASSTSTVYGKLFF. The CDR3, as DNA: TGTGCCAGCAGTACCTCGACAGTTTACGGAAAACTGTTTTTT.

The chain uses TRBV11-2 and TRBJ1-2; D uncertain. V lost 4 bases and J 8 bases, leaving 23 bases between the germline ends. Germline CDR1 is SGHAT and CDR2 is FQNNGV. The CDR3 is 16 amino acids. The CDR3 region is CASSSRSSRRTEGYTF. The CDR3 DNA reads as TGTGCCAGCAGCTCGAGATCTTCTCGTCGCACAGAAGGCTACACCTTC.

This clone turned up a few times. The rearrangement uses TRBV18 and TRBJ1-2; 7 bases agree with TRBD1. Looked up from germline, CDR1 is KGHSH and CDR2 is LQKENI. This CDR3 is built from 13 residues. J gave up 8 bases and V 3 bases, and 6 bases lay outside the gene matches. This chain's CDR3 is CASSPGRGDGYTF. The CDR3 coding sequence is TGTGCCAGCTCACCGGGCAGGGGGGACGGCTACACCTTC.

The chain uses TRBV7-3 and TRBJ2-5, with 9 bases fitting TRBD2. TRBJ2-7 explains the end of the DNA better; the J call may be wrong. This CDR3 comprises 14 residues. The germline gives CDR1 SGHTA, CDR2 FQGTGA. In DNA form, the CDR3 reads TGTGCCAGCAGCCCACTAGCGGGCTTCTACGAGCAGTACTTC. This sequence encodes CASSPLAGFYEQYF.

The V call is TRBV5-1, the J call TRBJ2-1; tentatively, D is TRBD1 (6 bases). The CDR3 sequence is 16 residues long. V gave up 4 bases and J gave up 5 bases, with 19 bases separating them. Germline lookup yields CDR1 SGHRS and CDR2 YFSETQ. DNA of the CDR3: TGCGCCAGCAGCAGCAAAGGACAGCAGAAACACAATGAGCAGTTCTTC. Translated, it gives CASSSKGQQKHNEQFF. The variable domain in full, completed from reference TRBV5-1 and TRBJ2-1, reads KAGVTQTPRYLIKTRGQQVTLSCSPISGHRSVSWYQQTPGQGLQFLFEYFSETQRNKGNFPGRFSGRQFSNSRSEMNVSTLELGDSALYLCASSSKGQQKHNEQFFGPGTRLTVL.

This clone was picked up one time. The rearrangement links TRBV7-2 to TRBJ1-5; 10 nucleotides line up with TRBD1. The CDR3 is 15 residues long. V trimming: 5 bases; J trimming: 7 bases; junction bases outside the gene matches: 8. The germline gives CDR1 SGHTA, CDR2 FQGNSA. CDR3 coding DNA: TGTGCCAGCAGCGACACCGGGACAGGGGTCCAGCCCCAGCATTTT. This gives the protein CASSDTGTGVQPQHF.

By share, this clone counts as medium-sized. The chain links TRBV5-1 to TRBJ2-5, with a possible D match to TRBD1 (6 bases). The CDR3 extends over 15 amino acids. Looked up from germline, CDR1 is SGHRS and CDR2 is YFSETQ. V dropped 4 bases and J dropped 4 bases, with 17 bases sitting between them. In DNA, the CDR3 is TGCGCCAGCAGCCCCTGGCAGGGGTCATCAGAGACCCAGTACTTC. Translating gives CASSPWQGSSETQYF.

This chain links TRBV11-2 with TRBJ1-1; 9 nucleotides match TRBD1. The CDR3 length is 15 residues. The V gene's germline CDR1 is SGHAT and CDR2 FQNNGV. The J segment lost 4 bases and the V segment lost 3 bases, leaving 6 bases of the junction unmatched. CDR3 residues: CASSFGTGRRTEAFF. The DNA for the CDR3 is TGTGCCAGCAGCTTTGGGACAGGGCGTCGCACTGAAGCTTTCTTT.